Below are 32 T cell receptor beta chains sequenced from a single sample in a study of vaccination effects on CD4 cells after COVID-19. Data came from immunoSEQ multiplex PCR; TCRdb stores just in-frame clones and leaves some out. The data show 77,000 or so clones, with 78% seen just once and over 9.5% held by the top ten. Sequencing followed a ViraFEST assay step that expanded antigen-specific CD4+ T cells with viral peptide pools. A roughly 11-day culture period preceded the isolation of CD4+ T cells. Vaccine recipients had no previous SARS-CoV-2 infection; their nucleocapsid antibodies were negative. Their specific antigens are unknown. Source: CD4+ T cells from PBMCs cultured with SARS-CoV-2 spike peptides, taken before COVID-19 vaccination. The receptor source for this set is a human donor who received a COVID-19 vaccine.

V gene TRBV9 combines with J gene TRBJ2-1; a weak D match, TRBD2 (5 bases). V lost 7 bases and J lost 8, with 25 bases in between. The CDR3 is made up of 16 amino acids. Germline CDR1 is SGDLS and CDR2 is YYNGEE. CDR3 DNA: TGTGCCAGCGGACTTGGGCACACCATTCATGGGGATGAGCAGTTCTTC. This codes for CASGLGHTIHGDEQFF.

In nucleotides, the CDR3 is TGTGCCAGCAGTGAAGCGTCAGGGGGACGTGAAAAACTGTTTTTT. As protein: CASSEASGGREKLFF. The V and J genes are TRBV6-1 and TRBJ1-4; 7 positions agree with TRBD1. The CDR3 sequence is 15 residues long. The trim removed 0 bases at V and 7 bases at J, leaving 5 bases unmatched. The V gene's germline CDR1 is MNHNS and CDR2 SASEGT.

CDR3: CASSYAGERSYEQYV. The CDR3, as DNA: TGTGCCAGCAGTTACGCGGGGGAGAGGTCCTACGAGCAGTACGTC. The chain links TRBV6-6 to TRBJ2-7; 7 positions agree with TRBD2. The CDR3 totals 15 residues. V shed 2 bases and J 1 base; nucleotides not matched to a gene: 5. The germline gives CDR1 MNHNY, CDR2 SVGAGI (reference sequence).

The genes are TRBV5-1 and TRBJ2-3; D is perhaps TRBD1 (5 bases). From germline, CDR1 is SGHRS and CDR2 YFSETQ. Trimming took off 2 bases at V and 3 bases at J, with 7 bases between the two ends. The CDR3 totals 13 residues. In nucleotides, the CDR3 is TGCGCCAGCAGCTTTCAGGGAACAGATACGCAGTATTTT. As protein: CASSFQGTDTQYF.

This chain's CDR3 is CASSRQGNYGYTF. CDR3 bases: TGTGCCAGCAGCAGACAGGGGAACTATGGCTACACCTTC. The chain links TRBV6-5 to TRBJ1-2, with TRBD1 identical over 8 bases. V was clipped by 6 bases and J by 2 bases; unmatched bases: 2. The CDR3 is 13 residues long. Per the germline V gene, CDR1 is MNHEY and CDR2 is SVGAGI.

This rearrangement joins TRBV7-2 to TRBJ1-2; 9 bases agree with TRBD1. The junction had 8 bases not matched to a gene; V was cut back by 3 bases and J by 6 bases. The CDR3 covers 15 residues. CDR1 is SGHTA and CDR2 is FQGNSA in the germline V gene. CDR3 bases: TGTGCCAGCAGCTTGGGAGGACAGGGGAGGGATGGCTACACCTTC. Protein: CASSLGGQGRDGYTF.

This chain connects TRBV19 to TRBJ1-5; 10 bases agree with TRBD1. CDR3 length equals 18 residues. Germline CDR1 and CDR2: LNHDA and SQIVND (reference sequence). V dropped 4 bases and J dropped 4; count of bases not matched to a gene: 13. CDR3 loop: CASSKTGTGEGRNQPQHF. The CDR3 DNA reads TGTGCCAGTAGTAAAACCGGGACAGGGGAAGGGAGAAATCAGCCCCAGCATTTT.

The chain recombines TRBV15 with TRBJ2-7; D is unresolved. Per the germline V gene, CDR1 is LNHNV and CDR2 is YYDKDF (reference sequence). Trimming took 3 bases from V and 0 from J, leaving 15 bases between them. This CDR3 spans 16 amino acids. The chain's CDR3 is CATSSNDRRSSYEQYV. The DNA for the CDR3 is TGTGCCACCAGCAGCAACGACCGGAGAAGCTCCTACGAGCAGTACGTC.

The chain couples TRBV9 to TRBJ2-2, with TRBD1 matching 8 bases. Trimming cost V 3 bases and J 5 bases; bases outside gene matches: 6. The CDR3 runs to 15 residues. CDR1 is SGDLS and CDR2 is YYNGEE in the germline V gene. The CDR3 nucleotides read TGTGCCAGCAGCGCCACAGGGGGATTTACCGGGGAGCTGTTTTTT. It is translated as CASSATGGFTGELFF. Using reference TRBV9 and TRBJ2-2 for the parts outside the CDR3, the full variable domain is DSGVTQTPKHLITATGQRVTLRCSPRSGDLSVYWYQQSLDQGLQFLIQYYNGEERAKGNILERFSAQQFPDLHSELNLSSLELGDSALYFCASSATGGFTGELFFGEGSRLTVL.

The genes are TRBV5-1 and TRBJ1-4; D is ambiguous. The CDR3 is made up of 14 amino acids. V lost 0 bases and J lost 4, with 7 bases in between. Germline values: CDR1 SGHRS, CDR2 YFSETQ. The CDR3 protein is CASSLDIRNEKLFF. The CDR3 coding sequence is TGCGCCAGCAGCTTGGATATCCGTAATGAAAAACTGTTTTTT.

This clone appeared a few times. V usage is TRBV7-3 and J usage is TRBJ2-1; the D gene is possibly TRBD1 (6 bases). The CDR3 contains 14 residues. The V end lost 3 bases, the J end lost 2 bases, and 8 bases lay between the germline ends. Germline CDR1 is SGHTA and CDR2 is FQGTGA. The CDR3 spells CASSLTGTYNEQFF. CDR3 coding DNA: TGTGCCAGCAGCTTGACAGGAACCTACAATGAGCAGTTCTTC.

The chain couples TRBV18 to TRBJ2-4; D remains unclear. Germline loops: CDR1 KGHSH, CDR2 LQKENI. V gave up 3 bases and J gave up 0 bases, with 6 bases separating them. This CDR3 region has 14 residues. CDR3 residues: CASSPELAKNIQYF. The DNA for the CDR3 is TGTGCCAGCTCACCGGAATTAGCCAAAAACATTCAGTACTTC.

The chain joins TRBV6-5 to TRBJ2-3; 7 bases are shared with TRBD1. This CDR3 spans 15 amino acids. J gave up 2 bases and V 4 bases, and 6 bases lay outside the gene matches. The germline V gene encodes CDR1 MNHEY and CDR2 SVGAGI. The CDR3 DNA is TGTGCCAGCAGTTCGGGACAGTTGTACACAGATACGCAGTATTTT. It translates to CASSSGQLYTDTQYF.

V usage is TRBV3-1 (or the pseudogene TRBV3-2) and J usage is TRBJ1-2; D perhaps matches TRBD1 (6 bases). The CDR3 extends over 15 amino acids. From germline, CDR1 is LGHDT and CDR2 YNNKEL (reference sequence). V was clipped by 3 bases and J by 10 bases, with 21 bases between them. CDR3 coding DNA: TGTGCCAGCAGCCAGCCTGGGGGACACGAACCTGACTACACCTTC. This encodes CASSQPGGHEPDYTF.

The chain employs TRBV10-3 and TRBJ1-1; TRBD1 matches at 7 bases. Germline V CDR1 and CDR2: ENHRY, SYGVKD. J was trimmed by 1 base and V by 0 bases; bases with no gene match: 8. The CDR3 covers 17 residues. DNA for the CDR3: TGTGCCATCAGTGAGTCTACGACAGGGCTAAGGAACACTGAAGCTTTCTTT. Protein product: CAISESTTGLRNTEAFF.

V usage is TRBV18 and J usage is TRBJ1-1, with unresolved D. This CDR3 contains 13 residues. The germline gives CDR1 KGHSH, CDR2 LQKENI. Between the trimmed V and J ends, which lost 6 bases and 2 bases, there was a span of 10 bases. The CDR3 nucleotides are TGTGCCAGCTCGCCAGACGGCAACACTGAAGCTTTCTTT. Translating gives CASSPDGNTEAFF.

CDR3 DNA sequence: TGTGCCAGCAGTTACGAGGTCGCGACAGGGGAGGGTGGCTACACCTTC. Its translation is CASSYEVATGEGGYTF. This chain joins TRBV6-6 and TRBJ1-2, with TRBD1 matching over 8 bases. The ends lost 2 bases at V and 7 bases at J; junction bases unmatched: 12. Germline values: CDR1 MNHNY, CDR2 SVGAGI (reference sequence). This CDR3 has 16 amino acids.

The rearrangement links TRBV30 to TRBJ1-1, with D perhaps matching TRBD1 (5 bases). Germline V gene lookup returns CDR1 GTSNPN and CDR2 SVGIG (reference sequence). Trimming left V 8 bases short and J 3 bases short, with 10 bases between. This CDR3 is 11 amino acids long. The CDR3 protein is CAGGDDTEAFF. CDR3 coding DNA: TGTGCCGGGGGGGACGACACTGAAGCTTTCTTT.

The chain joins TRBV4-1 to TRBJ1-6; no reliable D call. V gave up 0 bases and J gave up 7 bases, with 13 bases separating them. In germline, CDR1 is MGHRA, CDR2 YSYEKL. This CDR3 comprises 16 residues. CDR3 DNA sequence: TGCGCCAGCAGCCAAGAGAGAGGATTGAGCAATTCACCCCTCCACTTT. Translated, it gives CASSQERGLSNSPLHF.

The sample holds a few counts of this clone. This chain joins TRBV7-9 and TRBJ1-2, with D uncertain. V lost 1 base to trimming and J lost 7 bases, with 7 bases between them. Germline V gene sequence: CDR1 SEHNR, CDR2 FQNEAQ (reference sequence). CDR3 length equals 12 residues. CDR3 DNA: TGTGCCAGCAGCTTAGTTGAAAGTGGCTACACCTTC. Protein sequence: CASSLVESGYTF.

The chain joins TRBV6-5 to TRBJ2-3; 7 bases line up with TRBD1. In germline, CDR1 is MNHEY, CDR2 SVGAGI. The CDR3 contains 13 residues. V was pared by 5 bases and J by 5 bases, with 4 bases of the junction left unmatched. CDR3 amino acids: CASSRTGVDTQYF. In DNA form, the CDR3 reads TGTGCCAGCAGTCGCACAGGGGTAGATACGCAGTATTTT.

This clone was counted a single time. The chain uses TRBV18 and TRBJ1-5; a possible D gene is TRBD1 (5 bases). CDR1 is KGHSH, CDR2 LQKENI, per germline. V was pared by 6 bases and J by 3 bases, with 9 bases between. CDR3 length: 13 residues. Here the CDR3 reads CASSRGNNQPQHF. The CDR3 region has the DNA TGTGCCAGCTCTAGGGGTAACAATCAGCCCCAGCATTTT.

The chain uses TRBV5-6 and TRBJ1-6; D not resolved. V lost 4 bases and J lost 11, with 10 bases in between. CDR1 SGHDT and CDR2 YYEEEE come from the germline V gene. The CDR3 loop spans 12 amino acids. CDR3 bases: TGTGCCAGCAGCCGCATTGGGACACCCCTCCACTTT. This encodes CASSRIGTPLHF.

This clone was observed a handful of times. This rearrangement joins TRBV18 to TRBJ1-6; 8 bases fit TRBD1. Germline CDR1 and CDR2: KGHSH and LQKENI. J gave up 4 bases and V 5 bases, and 10 bases lay outside the gene matches. CDR3 length: 17 amino acids. For the CDR3, the DNA is TGTGCCAGCTCAGCAAACAGGGGGTTAGGATATAATTCACCCCTCCACTTT. As protein: CASSANRGLGYNSPLHF.

This clone was seen a handful of times. V is TRBV5-5 and J is TRBJ1-6; D not resolved. This CDR3 has 14 amino acids. V shed 2 bases and J shed 9 bases, with 12 bases lying between them. Germline V gives CDR1 SGHKS, CDR2 YYEKEE (reference sequence). This CDR3 is CASSFQEKGSPLHF. The CDR3 coding sequence is TGTGCCAGCAGCTTCCAGGAGAAGGGTTCACCCCTCCACTTT.

The rearrangement joins TRBV5-1 to TRBJ1-3, with a tentative D call TRBD1 (5 bases). The CDR3 is 16 amino acids. With 4 bases removed from V and 0 bases from J, the gap between germline ends came to 14 bases. Germline CDR1 and CDR2: SGHRS and YFSETQ. CDR3 in amino acids: CASSQDNLHSGNTIYF. The CDR3 nucleotides are TGCGCCAGCAGCCAGGACAACCTACACTCTGGAAACACCATATATTTT.

This clone was counted a single time. The chain joins TRBV5-1 to TRBJ2-2; D possibly corresponds to TRBD2 (7 bases). The CDR3 is 14 residues long. Germline V CDR1 and CDR2: SGHRS, YFSETQ. Trimming removed 3 bases at V and 8 bases at J, with 14 bases between. This CDR3 is CASSSRGAAGELFF. The CDR3 DNA is TGCGCCAGCAGCTCCCGGGGGGCCGCGGGGGAGCTGTTTTTT.

The J gene is TRBJ1-4, the V gene TRBV19; a possible D gene is TRBD1 (5 bases). There are 14 residues in the CDR3. With 6 bases removed from V and 5 bases from J, the gap between germline ends came to 13 bases. The germline V gene encodes CDR1 LNHDA and CDR2 SQIVND (reference sequence). The CDR3 DNA reads TGTGCCAGTAGCTCACGGGACGGGAATGAAAAACTGTTTTTT. Its protein is CASSSRDGNEKLFF.

This chain uses TRBV7-2 with TRBJ1-5, with no clear D. The V and J ends lost 2 bases and 5 bases respectively, with 7 bases between them. The CDR3 is made up of 13 amino acids. Germline CDR1 and CDR2: SGHTA and FQGNSA. DNA of the CDR3: TGTGCCAGCAGCTTACAAACAGATCAGCCCCAGCATTTT. Encoded protein: CASSLQTDQPQHF.

The chain links TRBV15 to TRBJ2-3; tentative D call: TRBD1 (5 bases). Trimming took off 0 bases at V and 8 bases at J, with 15 bases between the two ends. The CDR3 is made up of 15 amino acids. Germline V gene data show CDR1 as LNHNV and CDR2 as YYDKDF (reference sequence). CDR3 in DNA: TGTGCCACCAGCAGAGAGCAGGTTGGGGCAGTTACGCAGTATTTT. This sequence encodes CATSREQVGAVTQYF.

The count of this clone is one. The V call is TRBV21-1, the J call TRBJ2-7; the table's D call, TRBD1, has no DNA check behind it. TRBV21-1 is shown as a pseudogene. The CDR3 runs 17 residues. CDR3 sequence reads: CASSKGGPRQGRYEQYV. CDR3 nucleotides: TGTGCCAGCAGCAAAGGGGGCCCCCGACAGGGTCGGTACGAGCAGTACGTC.

The chain is built from TRBV12-5 and TRBJ2-5; D gene unclear. V lost 6 bases, J lost 10 bases, and 12 bases lay in between. The length of the CDR3 is 11 residues. The germline V gene encodes CDR1 LGHNT and CDR2 FRNRAP. CDR3 loop: CASGTEVGQYF. CDR3 DNA: TGTGCTAGTGGAACCGAGGTGGGCCAGTACTTC. Looking up the rest from reference TRBV12-5 and TRBJ2-5 gives the full variable domain: DARVTQTPRHKVTEMGQEVTMRCQPILGHNTVFWYRQTMMQGLELLAYFRNRAPLDDSGMPKDRFSAEMPDATLATLKIQPSEPRDSAVYFCASGTEVGQYFGPGTRLLVL.